This T cell receptor (beta chain) was identified during a study of blood T cell repertoires in COVID-19. Study-level background: Samples came from the United States, Italy and Spain, spanning acute and convalescent COVID-19. In each case, the material was cDNA or gDNA derived from T cells, B-cell-depleted T cells, or PBMCs.

Authors' processing steps: Reference gene primers were amplified, and this amplification served to estimate nucleated cell counts. Clones were read by immunoSEQ multiplex PCR, and TCRdb kept only the in-frame ones, dropping some. V and J calls and clone size are given by that table; D and trimming were obtained from the DNA. The repertoire has about 180,000 clones, over 80% of them found once; the top ten carry 6.5% to 8.5%. Seattle participants joined during active infection and were tracked over time. The CDR3 is made up of 13 amino acids. Per the germline V gene, CDR1 is SGHRS and CDR2 is YFSETQ. V lost 4 bases to trimming and J lost 9 bases, with 14 bases between them.

Specimen: peripheral blood. The sequence came from a woman aged 65 to 85 with COVID-19, enrolled during active disease. The chain joins TRBV5-1 to TRBJ2-1, with D unclear. As DNA, the CDR3 is TGCGCCAGCAGCCCCGAGACAAGCCTTGAGCAGTTCTTC. Translating it yields CASSPETSLEQFF.